Listed here is a single T cell receptor beta chain. Its antigen is currently unknown. Assay used: immunoSEQ multiplex PCR; TCRdb lists only in-frame clones, some missing. Seen here are 90,000 to 130,000 clones, roughly 95% observed once, and the top ten hold around 0.65%. The CDR3 has 15 amino acids. The ends lost 5 bases at V and 4 bases at J; junction bases unmatched: 10. Germline values: CDR1 LNHDA, CDR2 SQIVND (reference sequence). The sample originates from a study of cytomegalovirus exposure and HLA in healthy donors. Study results and caveats: In vitro checks showed that a few CMV-associated chains really do target CMV antigens. Rarity characterized most TCR sequences, yet some public TCRs appeared in many donors. The classifier, whose performance was assessed in both the original and validation cohorts, reportedly diagnosed cytomegalovirus status with high specificity and sensitivity. The study flagged fewer than 200 TCR beta chains as cytomegalovirus-associated.

This TCR was recovered from a woman under 30 in good health and CMV-seronegative. The sequenced sample consisted of PBMCs. This chain connects TRBV19 to TRBJ1-1; TRBD1 agrees at 7 bases. This CDR3 is CASSEVTGVSTEAFF. The CDR3 DNA follows: TGTGCCAGTAGTGAGGTCACAGGGGTAAGCACTGAAGCTTTCTTT.